This T cell receptor beta chain derives from a study of beta chain features in type 1 diabetes (dated by TCRdb to between 2017 and 2018). Looking at the study overall: No differences in mean age, gender distribution, total cell number or subset yield were found between patients and healthy donors. In the study, recently diagnosed type 1 diabetes patients and matched healthy donors were compared on the TCRB repertoires of their sorted circulating CD4+ T cell subsets. Across all samples, 90 million to 130 million sorted cells were examined, and cell number per subset correlated strongly with RNA yield. Regulatory and stem cell-like memory subsets were obtained from only 8 patients and roughly eight healthy donors, while naive and central memory subsets were obtained from all 30 or so donors.

The CDR3 contains 14 residues, cysteine and phenylalanine counted. Only the CDR3 DNA stays, 42 bases, in frame from base 1. CDR1 and CDR2 were assigned from the germline V gene as LGHNT and FRNRAP. Trimming accounts for 7 bases at V and 3 bases at J, while the number of junction bases matched to no gene is 8. The entire isolated RNA was reverse transcribed using the High Capacity cDNA Reverse Transcription Kit, and thus expressed TCRB transcripts were sequenced. Naive, central memory and regulatory T cell samples underwent deep immunoSEQ sequencing, averaging approximately 3.5 million total reads per sample. Sorted cells were lysed in RLT buffer, and RNA was extracted using DNase-treated RNeasy Micro or Mini kits according to cell number. To prevent cross-contamination, each cell subset was processed individually, whereas patient and healthy donor samples were processed jointly. The immunoSEQ multiplex PCR was used to amplify TCRB sequences from cDNA, yielding 87-bp fragments that span the CDR3 region. The amplicons were sequenced using the Illumina HiSeq platform. The paper's data handling went like this. Synthetic template baselines were used to correct PCR bias computationally, reads within Hamming distance 2 were collapsed together, and singletons that could not be merged were discarded. Reads were aligned against IMGT so that V, D and J genes, CDR3 length and insertions or deletions at six rearrangement sites could be assigned. Within each subset, clonotype counts were normalized to sorted cell number, after which true diversity and Gini coefficients were computed with the tcR R package. Repertoire sharing was quantified using the overlap coefficient calculated on TCRB nucleotide sequences. Sourced from immuneACCESS, this table was stored by TCRdb with only in-frame sequences that have V and J called. A share of the clones is absent; for the studies checked, an unresolved V gene accounts for under half, and the remainder has no known explanation. V and J calls plus clone size are reproduced from that table; the DNA served to infer D and trimming. This sample gives 130,000 or so clones in total; approximately 9.8% of them show up just once. Around 0.65% of the sample rests with the top ten.

Each donor gave one peripheral blood draw, about 100 mL on average, collected into heparinised tubes. Naive, central memory, regulatory and stem cell-like memory CD4+ T cells were sorted on a BD FACSAria II using a panel including CD45RO, CCR7, CD25, CD127, CD95 and CD27. Every sorted population had a purity above 95%. PBMCs were separated immediately by Lymphoprep density gradient centrifugation and were stained directly, without being cultured. So that batch effects would be minimized, each experiment stained and sorted samples in pairs, pairing one healthy donor with one patient. This clone occurred a few times. Its binding antigen is unknown. One base away there is no much larger clone; base qualities are not given. On the study overall, not on this receptor specifically: Naive, central memory and regulatory TCRB repertoires appeared to be more alike among patients than among healthy donors. Fewer insertions and more nucleotide deletions at VDJ recombination sites were observed in patients with type 1 diabetes, implying thymic rearrangement abnormalities. Because cDNA rather than genomic DNA was sequenced, highly expressing activated cells could have been over-represented, although no difference in activation and CD3 levels was found between groups. Only small numbers of individuals were included in the HLA sub-analyses, which left unresolved whether HLA type had any influence on TCRB rearrangement. PCR might favor shorter templates, but patient and control samples were amplified and corrected together, so any skew would affect both groups equally. A moderate but significant shortening of TCRB CDR3 length was observed in type 1 diabetes patients in all four CD4+ subsets.

The chain uses TRBV12-5 and TRBJ2-5, with TRBD2 identical over 7 junction bases. Sequencing used central memory CD4+ T cells from blood. The clonotype comes from a woman aged 40 to 50 in good health. This receptor carries the CDR3 CASAPLTSKETQYF. The DNA sequence is given as TGTGCTAGTGCCCCCTTGACTAGCAAAGAGACCCAGTACTTC. The variable domain in full, with residues beyond the CDR3 obtained from the reference TRBV12-5 and TRBJ2-5 genes, is DARVTQTPRHKVTEMGQEVTMRCQPILGHNTVFWYRQTMMQGLELLAYFRNRAPLDDSGMPKDRFSAEMPDATLATLKIQPSEPRDSAVYFCASAPLTSKETQYFGPGTRLLVL.